The clone carrying this TCR beta chain was found a few times. The entry originates in a study of beta chain features in type 1 diabetes. Of the isolated RNA, all was reverse transcribed, and so the sequenced material was expressed TCRB transcripts. Repertoires were generated with immunoSEQ multiplex PCR, while TCRdb's copy carries only in-frame clones and drops some. The sample yields a few hundred thousand clones, around 15% seen once. Sequencing was done on a sample of naive CD4+ T cells from blood. The receptor was isolated from a woman in her late teens or twenties in good health.

This CDR3 reads CASSLGASGSYTGELFF. CDR3 DNA: TGCGCCAGCAGCTTGGGGGCTAGCGGGAGTTACACCGGGGAGCTGTTTTTT. J is TRBJ2-2 and V is TRBV5-1; TRBD2 agrees at 10 bases. There are 17 residues in the CDR3. Trimming took 0 bases from V and 3 from J; bases not matched to a gene: 5. The germline V gene has CDR1 SGHRS and CDR2 YFSETQ.